The T cell receptor (beta chain) described here comes from a study of molecular identifiers for immune sequencing clone quantification. TCRdb re-analysed the PCR reads in MiXCR, keeping a single row per CDR3 protein. The table shows about 630,000 distinct CDR3 sequences, with about 25% occurring only once. This receptor was taken from a human donor in good health. Some libraries in this study had Jurkat cell RNA spiked in. The sequencing input was naive CD8+ T cells from blood, with Jurkat cell RNA spiked in. Noted subset: FACS-sorted CD8+CD4-CCR7+CD45RA+ naive T cells.

The CDR3 loop reads CASSLDPGGAGYGYTF. The CDR3 nucleotides read TGTGCCAGCAGCTTAGATCCCGGGGGCGCTGGCTATGGCTACACCTTC. V gene TRBV7-6 combines with J gene TRBJ1-2; TRBD1 might be the D (6 bases). Germline CDR1 reads SGHVS; CDR2 reads FNYEAQ. The CDR3 is 16 residues long. Between the trimmed V and J ends, which lost 1 base and 4 bases, there was a span of 16 bases.